The 27 T cell receptor beta chains given below trace back to one sample, sequenced in a study of cytomegalovirus exposure and HLA in healthy donors. PCR amplification relied on 60 Vbeta primers (plus 13 Jbeta primers). Only in-frame clones appear in the TCRdb table, and some are missing; sequencing was by immunoSEQ multiplex PCR. The table shows some 120,000 clones, with less than 80% occurring only once. Material: PBMCs. The origin of the receptors is a man aged 40-55 years in good health and CMV-seropositive.

V and J are TRBV7-6 and TRBJ2-1, with TRBD1 identical over 7 bases. Per germline, CDR1 SGHVS and CDR2 FNYEAQ. V shed 2 bases and J 7 bases; nucleotides not matched to a gene: 8. The CDR3 spans 15 residues. The CDR3: CASSLTPDRSNEQFF. CDR3 bases: TGTGCCAGCAGCTTAACACCGGACAGGAGTAATGAGCAGTTCTTC.

The CDR3 spells CSVEGTSGMYNEQFF. The DNA of the CDR3 is TGCAGCGTTGAAGGGACTAGCGGGATGTACAATGAGCAGTTCTTC. V is TRBV29-1 and J is TRBJ2-1; TRBD2 agrees at 12 bases. Germline trimming cut 1 base from V and 4 bases from J; bases unmatched to any gene: 2. This CDR3 has 15 amino acids. Looked up from germline, CDR1 is SQVTM and CDR2 is ANQGSEA.

The chain carries TRBV5-1 and TRBJ2-5, with 12 nucleotides matching TRBD1. V shed 0 bases and J 6 bases; nucleotides not matched to a gene: 15. This CDR3 has 19 amino acids. Germline V CDR1 and CDR2: SGHRS, YFSETQ. CDR3: CASSLAPGTGGGSRKTQYF. CDR3 bases: TGCGCCAGCAGCTTGGCCCCCGGGACAGGGGGCGGTAGCAGGAAGACCCAGTACTTC.

The rearrangement links TRBV5-1 to TRBJ2-4; no definite D call. V lost 0 bases to trimming and J lost 7 bases, with 14 bases between them. CDR3 length: 15 amino acids. The germline V gene encodes CDR1 SGHRS and CDR2 YFSETQ. The CDR3 loop reads CASSLVATPENIQYF. The DNA for the CDR3 is TGCGCCAGCAGCTTGGTGGCGACTCCCGAGAACATTCAGTACTTC.

V is TRBV5-1 and J is TRBJ2-7, with 8 bases aligning to TRBD1. The J segment lost 2 bases and the V segment lost 7 bases, leaving 11 bases of the junction unmatched. In germline, CDR1 is SGHRS, CDR2 YFSETQ. The CDR3 covers 15 residues. The CDR3 loop reads CASQPRTGNTYEQYF. For the CDR3, the DNA is TGCGCCAGCCAGCCCCGGACAGGGAATACCTACGAGCAGTACTTC. The full variable domain, its missing parts supplied by reference TRBV5-1 and TRBJ2-7, is KAGVTQTPRYLIKTRGQQVTLSCSPISGHRSVSWYQQTPGQGLQFLFEYFSETQRNKGNFPGRFSGRQFSNSRSEMNVSTLELGDSALYLCASQPRTGNTYEQYFGPGTRLTVT.

This clone was seen more than once but under ten times. The chain has TRBV5-6 and TRBJ1-1, with 8 positions matching TRBD1. CDR1 is SGHDT and CDR2 is YYEEEE in the germline V gene. The junction had 10 bases not matched to a gene; V was cut back by 0 bases and J by 0 bases. The CDR3 is 18 residues long. The CDR3 DNA follows: TGTGCCAGCAGCTTGGGTCCGGACAGGGTCCCCATGAACACTGAAGCTTTCTTT. Translation: CASSLGPDRVPMNTEAFF.

This chain links TRBV19 with TRBJ2-6; D unresolved. This CDR3 has 12 residues. CDR1 is LNHDA and CDR2 is SQIVND in the germline V gene (reference sequence). V lost 10 bases, J lost 3 bases, and 7 bases lay in between. CDR3 DNA: TGTGCCACCTCCCTTGGGGCCAACGTCCTGACTTTC. This gives the protein CATSLGANVLTF.

The V and J genes are TRBV5-1 and TRBJ2-7; 7 bases are shared with TRBD1. Germline V gives CDR1 SGHRS, CDR2 YFSETQ. V trimming: 3 bases; J trimming: 3 bases; junction bases outside the gene matches: 6. The CDR3 sequence is 14 residues long. The CDR3 is CASSYRQGNYEQYF. CDR3 DNA: TGCGCCAGCAGCTATCGACAGGGCAACTACGAGCAGTACTTC.

A single count supports this clone. The V call is TRBV6-1, the J call TRBJ1-1; TRBD1 matches 9 bases. CDR1 and CDR2 (germline): MNHNS, SASEGT. This CDR3 comprises 14 residues. The V gene end was trimmed by 6 bases and the J gene end by 7 bases; junction bases not matched to a gene: 9. The chain's CDR3 is CASRLTGGAVEAFF. DNA for the CDR3: TGTGCCAGCAGATTGACAGGGGGTGCGGTTGAAGCTTTCTTT.

This clone was counted between two and nine times. This chain uses TRBV27 with TRBJ2-7; 10 bases fit TRBD2. The V gene end was trimmed by 7 bases and the J gene end by 2 bases; junction bases not matched to a gene: 2. Germline values: CDR1 MNHEY, CDR2 SMNVEV (reference sequence). The CDR3 is 13 residues long. CDR3 sequence (DNA): TGTGCCAGCACCAGCGGGAGGGCCTACGAGCAGTACTTC. Translation: CASTSGRAYEQYF.

This chain links TRBV19 with TRBJ1-1; no definite D call. With 0 bases removed from V and 5 bases from J, the gap between germline ends came to 7 bases. Germline lookup yields CDR1 LNHDA and CDR2 SQIVND (reference sequence). The CDR3 extends over 13 amino acids. The CDR3 nucleotides read TGTGCCAGTAGTATAGATCAGAAAACTGAAGCTTTCTTT. Translated: CASSIDQKTEAFF.

The chain recombines TRBV25-1 with TRBJ2-6, with D possibly matching TRBD1 (5 bases). The CDR3 covers 18 residues. Trimming left V 3 bases short and J 2 bases short, with 17 bases between. Germline V gene sequence: CDR1 MGHDK, CDR2 SYGVNS. CDR3 nucleotide sequence: TGTGCCAGCAGTGACCCCGCGCAGGGTATGACTGGGGCCAACGTCCTGACTTTC. Its translation is CASSDPAQGMTGANVLTF. Based on the CDR3 plus reference TRBV25-1 and TRBJ2-6, the full variable domain is EADIYQTPRYLVIGTGKKITLECSQTMGHDKMYWYQQDPGMELHLIHYSYGVNSTEKGDLSSESTVSRIRTEHFPLTLESARPSHTSQYLCASSDPAQGMTGANVLTFGAGSRLTVL.

This clone is a singleton in its sample. CDR3: CASSSMDGGQETQYF. In DNA, the CDR3 is TGTGCCAGCAGCTCAATGGACGGCGGGCAAGAGACCCAGTACTTC. This chain uses TRBV5-4 with TRBJ2-5; TRBD2 might be the D (5 bases). Germline-derived CDR1 and CDR2 are SGHNT and YYREEE (reference sequence). Trimming left V 3 bases short and J 2 bases short, with 14 bases between. The CDR3 has 15 amino acids.

This clone was seen only a few times. V usage is TRBV19 and J usage is TRBJ2-3; TRBD2 matches 7 bases. Per the germline V gene, CDR1 is LNHDA and CDR2 is SQIVND (reference sequence). Trimming removed 5 bases from V and 4 bases from J; junction bases left unmatched: 3. The CDR3 loop spans 13 amino acids. DNA of the CDR3: TGTGCCAGTAGTGGCGGGAGAGCAGATACGCAGTATTTT. It codes for CASSGGRADTQYF. The full variable domain, completed using reference TRBV19 and TRBJ2-3, is DGGITQSPKYLFRKEGQNVTLSCEQNLNHDAMYWYRQDPGQGLRLIYYSQIVNDFQKGDIAEGYSVSREKKESFPLTVTSAQKNPTAFYLCASSGGRADTQYFGPGTRLTVL.

The chain uses TRBV30 and TRBJ2-1, with D possibly TRBD2 on 6 matching bases. V dropped 3 bases and J dropped 5 bases, with 20 bases sitting between them. The CDR3 contains 16 residues. Germline assignment: CDR1 GTSNPN and CDR2 SVGIG (reference sequence). The chain's CDR3 is CAWRERGLGRHNEQFF. The CDR3 DNA reads as TGTGCCTGGAGGGAACGGGGACTGGGGCGCCACAATGAGCAGTTCTTC.

This clone was observed a handful of times. This sequence joins TRBV5-1 and TRBJ2-3, with D possibly being TRBD2 (5 bases). The CDR3 extends over 16 amino acids. The germline V gene encodes CDR1 SGHRS and CDR2 YFSETQ. V lost 4 bases, J lost 3 bases, and 18 bases lay in between. Written as DNA, the CDR3 is TGCGCCAGCAGCCCCCGAGGGCCTCGGGGTACAGATACGCAGTATTTT. Translation gives CASSPRGPRGTDTQYF. Together with reference TRBV5-1 and TRBJ2-3, the CDR3 gives the full variable domain: KAGVTQTPRYLIKTRGQQVTLSCSPISGHRSVSWYQQTPGQGLQFLFEYFSETQRNKGNFPGRFSGRQFSNSRSEMNVSTLELGDSALYLCASSPRGPRGTDTQYFGPGTRLTVL.

V and J are TRBV6-5 and TRBJ2-5; 8 bases agree with TRBD2. CDR3 size: 14 residues. Germline V gives CDR1 MNHEY, CDR2 SVGAGI. V dropped 2 bases and J dropped 2; count of bases not matched to a gene: 1. CDR3 bases: TGTGCCAGCAGTTACCGGGGGGGGCAAGAGACCCAGTACTTC. Protein: CASSYRGGQETQYF.

The chain is built from TRBV9 and TRBJ2-2, with 14 bases lining up with TRBD2. The junction had 5 bases not matched to a gene; V was cut back by 3 bases and J by 7 bases. CDR1 is SGDLS and CDR2 is YYNGEE in the germline V gene. CDR3 size: 16 residues. The CDR3 sequence is CASSGLAGGPGGELFF. The CDR3 DNA follows: TGTGCCAGCAGCGGACTAGCGGGAGGGCCGGGCGGGGAGCTGTTTTTT.

The chain combines TRBV7-9 with TRBJ1-2; D is perhaps TRBD1 (5 bases). Germline CDR1 and CDR2: SEHNR and FQNEAQ (reference sequence). The CDR3 consists of 13 residues. V lost 2 bases and J lost 7, with 11 bases in between. The CDR3 DNA sequence: TGTGCCAGCAGCTTAAATGGGGCGGCTGGCTACACCTTC. Its translation: CASSLNGAAGYTF.

The J gene is TRBJ1-2, the V gene TRBV29-1, with D possibly TRBD1 on 5 matching bases. Trimming cost V 7 bases and J 2 bases, with 14 bases left between them. The CDR3 spans 13 residues. Germline V lookup: CDR1 SQVTM, CDR2 ANQGSEA. The CDR3 nucleotides are TGCAGCGCTCCTAAACAGGAAAACTATGGCTACACCTTC. Its protein product is CSAPKQENYGYTF.

The chain employs TRBV6-6 and TRBJ1-4; D ambiguous. There are 11 residues in the CDR3. V was cut by 0 bases and J by 11 bases, with 4 bases left in between. Germline V gene data show CDR1 as MNHNY and CDR2 as SVGAGI (reference sequence). The CDR3 protein is CASSYSEKLFF. In DNA, the CDR3 is TGTGCCAGCAGTTACTCAGAGAAACTGTTTTTT.

The chain couples TRBV5-4 to TRBJ2-5; D not resolved. V was cut by 0 bases and J by 1 base, with 7 bases left in between. Germline CDR1 is SGHNT and CDR2 is YYREEE (reference sequence). This CDR3 is built from 14 residues. The CDR3 region is CASSLDSFQETQYF. For the CDR3, the DNA is TGTGCCAGCAGCTTGGACAGTTTCCAAGAGACCCAGTACTTC.

The chain couples TRBV9 to TRBJ2-2; D is uncertain. Trimming cost V 3 bases and J 9 bases, with 15 bases left between them. Germline CDR1 reads SGDLS; CDR2 reads YYNGEE. This CDR3 contains 14 residues. The DNA for the CDR3 is TGTGCCAGCAGCGAGGCGACTCCCCCCCGGGAGCTGTTTTTT. Encoded protein: CASSEATPPRELFF. Filled out from reference TRBV9 and TRBJ2-2, the complete variable domain reads DSGVTQTPKHLITATGQRVTLRCSPRSGDLSVYWYQQSLDQGLQFLIQYYNGEERAKGNILERFSAQQFPDLHSELNLSSLELGDSALYFCASSEATPPRELFFGEGSRLTVL.

CDR3 loop: CASSLEANTEAFF. CDR3 coding DNA: TGTGCCAGCAGCTTGGAAGCGAACACTGAAGCTTTCTTT. This chain links TRBV5-6 with TRBJ1-1; no clear D gene. The V end lost 0 bases, the J end lost 1 base, and 4 bases lay between the germline ends. Germline V gene data show CDR1 as SGHDT and CDR2 as YYEEEE. The CDR3 loop spans 13 amino acids. Combining the CDR3 with reference TRBV5-6 and TRBJ1-1 gives the whole variable domain DAGVTQSPTHLIKTRGQQVTLRCSPKSGHDTVSWYQQALGQGPQFIFQYYEEEERQRGNFPDRFSGHQFPNYSSELNVNALLLGDSALYLCASSLEANTEAFFGQGTRLTVV.

The chain employs TRBV28 and TRBJ1-2; D is perhaps TRBD1 (5 bases). The V gene's germline CDR1 is MDHEN and CDR2 SYDVKM. Trimming removed 3 bases at V and 7 bases at J, with 6 bases between. The CDR3 is made up of 11 amino acids. The CDR3 DNA reads TGTGCCAGCAGTTTCGGGGGTGGCTACACCTTC. This sequence encodes CASSFGGGYTF.

The chain joins TRBV6-4 to TRBJ2-3; 9 bases line up with TRBD2. Losses at the gene ends were 7 bases for V and 6 bases for J; bases not matched to a gene: 11. Germline values: CDR1 MRHNA, CDR2 SNTAGT. This CDR3 is built from 15 residues. In nucleotides, the CDR3 is TGTGCCAGCACCCAGCAGGCGGGGGGGCATGATACGCAGTATTTT. Translated: CASTQQAGGHDTQYF.

The chain carries TRBV7-9 and TRBJ1-1, with D tentatively TRBD1 (5 bases). The CDR3 contains 15 residues. Germline CDR1 and CDR2: SEHNR and FQNEAQ (reference sequence). V was cut by 6 bases and J by 3 bases, with 17 bases left in between. The CDR3 DNA sequence: TGTGCCAGCAGTTTCTTTGGGGGGGGTGACACTGAAGCTTTCTTT. Protein sequence: CASSFFGGGDTEAFF.